This TCR beta chain derives from a study of PD-1 blockade in mismatch repair-deficient tumors. Study-wide context: Enrolled about 2012-2016, patients had progressing, pretreated mismatch repair-deficient cancers of approximately 13 types.

The germline V gene has CDR1 LNHDA and CDR2 SQIVND (reference sequence). This CDR3 has 15 residues. V lost 3 bases, J lost 0 bases, and 12 bases lay in between. Clones were read by immunoSEQ multiplex PCR, and TCRdb kept only the in-frame ones, dropping some. Of 100,000 to 150,000 clones detected, roughly 86% appear once; the ten largest clones hold 13%. Regarding this clone: The antigen is not known.

Broader study findings: Tumor-resident clones, often absent from pretreatment blood, expanded after pembrolizumab and then contracted.

The receptor was derived from an adult with mismatch repair-deficient cancer. This specimen was peripheral blood, taken 44 weeks after starting pembrolizumab. The rearrangement joins TRBV19 to TRBJ2-7, with D possibly TRBD2 on 5 matching bases. Here the CDR3 reads CASSMAGRPSYEQYF. In DNA form, the CDR3 reads TGTGCCAGTAGTATGGCGGGCCGTCCCTCCTACGAGCAGTACTTC.